The 30 T cell receptor beta chains below were found in one sample sequenced in a study of CD8+CD57+ T cells in acquired aplastic anemia. Patients who underwent sequencing had shown CD8+CD57+ cell expansion by flow cytometry. The TCR beta profiling, which covered VDJ combination and CDR3 sequence, was carried out using genomic DNA as the template. MiXCR was run by TCRdb on the reads, yielding one entry per CDR3 protein. The data contain some 180,000 distinct CDR3 sequences, around 63% of them singletons. Material: sorted CD4+, CD8+, or CD8+CD57+ T cells (not recorded which) from PBMCs. These receptors were obtained from a human donor with aplastic anemia.

The CDR3 here is CASFAPYSPLHF. The DNA of the CDR3 is TGCGCCAGCTTCGCCCCTTATTCACCCCTCCACTTT. The rearrangement links TRBV4-1 to TRBJ1-6; no clear D gene. The CDR3 is made up of 12 amino acids. Germline values: CDR1 MGHRA, CDR2 YSYEKL. The V gene lost 8 bases and the J gene lost 8 bases, with 10 bases spanning the gap.

Only a few counts were recorded for this clonotype. The V gene is TRBV5-1, the J gene TRBJ1-2; D perhaps matches TRBD1 (6 bases). V lost 1 base and J lost 2, with 9 bases in between. The CDR3 runs to 14 residues. The germline gives CDR1 SGHRS, CDR2 YFSETQ. CDR3 loop: CASSLRGENYGYTF. DNA for the CDR3: TGCGCCAGCAGCTTGAGGGGGGAGAACTATGGCTACACCTTC. The full variable domain, rest sourced from reference TRBV5-1 and TRBJ1-2, is KAGVTQTPRYLIKTRGQQVTLSCSPISGHRSVSWYQQTPGQGLQFLFEYFSETQRNKGNFPGRFSGRQFSNSRSEMNVSTLELGDSALYLCASSLRGENYGYTFGSGTRLTVV.

The rearrangement links TRBV9 to TRBJ2-7; 14 bases line up with TRBD2. There are 15 residues in the CDR3. With V trimmed by 3 bases and J by 5 bases, 4 bases remained unmatched. Germline assignment: CDR1 SGDLS and CDR2 YYNGEE. The CDR3 sequence: CASSAGLAGVDEQYF. The DNA for the CDR3 is TGTGCCAGCAGCGCGGGACTAGCGGGAGTTGACGAGCAGTACTTC.

Worth noting for this clonotype: The germline gene is not matched at one end of the junction; a read error may be the cause. The chain recombines TRBV15 with TRBJ1-6, with D perhaps matching TRBD1 (6 bases). This CDR3 comprises 14 residues. Germline CDR1 is LNHNV and CDR2 is YYDKDF (reference sequence). The CDR3 DNA sequence: TGCGCCACCAGCAGGGGCAGGGACGATTCACCCCCCCACTTT. Translated, it gives CATSRGRDDSPPHF.

This clonotype was observed many times. V gene TRBV6-5 combines with J gene TRBJ1-6; no reliable D call. CDR1 and CDR2 from the germline V gene are MNHEY and SVGAGI. The CDR3 is made up of 17 amino acids. Between the trimmed V and J ends, which lost 5 bases and 4 bases, there was a span of 18 bases. CDR3 coding DNA: TGTGCCAGCAGTCTTGGACCTGCGTCCCCTTATAATTCACCCCTCCACTTT. Translating it yields CASSLGPASPYNSPLHF.

The chain combines TRBV9 with TRBJ2-1, with D possibly TRBD1 on 6 matching bases. Germline V gene data show CDR1 as SGDLS and CDR2 as YYNGEE. V shed 0 bases and J shed 4 bases, with 14 bases lying between them. CDR3 length: 16 amino acids. For the CDR3, the DNA is TGTGCCAGCAGCGTAGTGGGTCCAGGGGAGTACAATGAGCAGTTCTTC. The encoded protein is CASSVVGPGEYNEQFF.

This clonotype was seen a single time. The chain couples TRBV29-1 to TRBJ2-7; possibly TRBD1 for D (6 bases). Germline V CDR1 and CDR2: SQVTM, ANQGSEA. The CDR3 has 11 residues. Trimming cost V 7 bases and J 5 bases, with 12 bases left between them. The CDR3 region is CSAVKGDEQYF. As DNA, the CDR3 is TGCAGCGCCGTGAAGGGGGACGAGCAGTACTTC.

This rearrangement joins TRBV20-1 to TRBJ2-7; D is undetermined. The V gene's germline CDR1 is DFQATT and CDR2 SNEGSKA (reference sequence). CDR3 length: 14 amino acids. The ends were cut back, 6 bases at V and 6 bases at J, with 21 bases in the middle. The CDR3 nucleotides read TGCAGTGCGAAAACCACCTTTGAGCCTGGCGAGCAGTACTTC. This gives the protein CSAKTTFEPGEQYF.

The V and J genes are TRBV4-1 and TRBJ2-7, with 7 bases matching TRBD2. This CDR3 region has 16 residues. CDR1 is MGHRA and CDR2 is YSYEKL in the germline V gene. J was trimmed by 1 base and V by 1 base; bases with no gene match: 7. The CDR3 loop reads CASSQAASGNSYEQYF. DNA for the CDR3: TGCGCCAGCAGCCAAGCAGCTAGCGGTAATTCCTACGAGCAGTACTTC.

Remarks on this clonotype: A read error may be the cause here, since a much bigger clone is one base away. The gene calls are TRBV3-1 and TRBJ1-2; the D is unclear. The germline V gene encodes CDR1 LGHDT and CDR2 YNNKEL (reference sequence). The CDR3 consists of 14 residues. The chain's CDR3 is CSSSQDLTQYGYTF. The CDR3 DNA is TGTTCCAGCAGCCAAGACCTGACCCAGTATGGCTACACCTTC.

This clonotype was counted many times. V usage is TRBV4-1 and J usage is TRBJ1-1; TRBD1 agrees at 7 bases. V lost 4 bases, J lost 12 bases, and 11 bases stayed unmatched. Germline CDR1 and CDR2: MGHRA and YSYEKL. The CDR3 runs 13 residues. This chain's CDR3 is CASSLTGDGFSFF. For the CDR3, the DNA is TGCGCCAGCAGCCTTACAGGGGATGGATTTTCTTTCTTT.

This chain joins TRBV4-1 and TRBJ2-7; TRBD2 might be the D (5 bases). Between the trimmed V and J ends, which lost 1 base and 0 bases, there was a span of 16 bases. CDR1 is MGHRA, CDR2 YSYEKL, per germline. The CDR3 runs to 17 residues. The CDR3 loop reads CASSQVISGLSSYEQYF. In nucleotides, the CDR3 is TGCGCCAGCAGCCAAGTAATAAGCGGTTTAAGCTCCTACGAGCAGTACTTC.

J is TRBJ1-5 and V is TRBV2; D is perhaps TRBD1 (6 bases). The CDR3 spans 14 residues. V gave up 6 bases and J gave up 5 bases, with 14 bases separating them. Per the germline V gene, CDR1 is SNHLY and CDR2 is FYNNEI. CDR3 nucleotide sequence: TGTGCCAGCAGGGGCGAGGGGGTATATCAGCCCCAGCATTTT. Its protein is CASRGEGVYQPQHF.

The chain links TRBV7-9 to TRBJ2-7; perhaps TRBD2 as D (5 bases). Germline CDR1 is SEHNR and CDR2 is FQNEAQ (reference sequence). Trimming stripped 0 bases from V and 9 bases from J, with 12 bases between. CDR3 length: 13 amino acids. For the CDR3, the DNA is TGTGCCAGCAGCTTAGCGTCTACCCGGGGGCAGTACTTC. This gives the protein CASSLASTRGQYF.

The table lists this clonotype with many counts. This rearrangement joins TRBV11-3 to TRBJ2-2; TRBD1 agrees at 7 bases. Trimming removed 1 base from V and 5 bases from J; junction bases left unmatched: 4. This CDR3 comprises 15 residues. CDR1 and CDR2 (germline): SGHNT, YENEEA. The CDR3: CASSLVDRVTGELFF. As DNA, the CDR3 is TGTGCCAGCAGCTTAGTCGACAGGGTAACCGGGGAGCTGTTTTTT.

This rearrangement joins TRBV11-2 to TRBJ1-2, with 9 bases that match TRBD1. J gave up 5 bases and V 3 bases, and 4 bases lay outside the gene matches. The germline V gene encodes CDR1 SGHAT and CDR2 FQNNGV. This CDR3 has 14 residues. CDR3 DNA: TGTGCCAGCAGCTTCCGGGACAGGGAATATGGCTACACCTTC. This encodes CASSFRDREYGYTF.

CDR3 sequence reads: CASRRQDVMSPLHF. CDR3 DNA: TGTGCCAGCAGGCGACAGGATGTGATGTCGCCCCTCCACTTT. The chain is built from TRBV2 and TRBJ1-6, with D perhaps matching TRBD1 (6 bases). Germline V gene lookup returns CDR1 SNHLY and CDR2 FYNNEI. The V gene lost 6 bases and the J gene lost 13 bases, with 19 bases spanning the gap. The CDR3 runs to 14 residues.

This clonotype was detected ten times or more. The chain links TRBV6-5 to TRBJ2-5; D remains unclear. The CDR3 is 15 residues long. From germline, CDR1 is MNHEY and CDR2 SVGAGI. V was shortened by 2 bases and J by 1 base, with 11 bases between the two germline ends. CDR3 amino acids: CASSYGLGPQETQYF. The CDR3 nucleotides read TGTGCCAGCAGTTACGGCTTGGGCCCCCAAGAGACCCAGTACTTC.

The chain links TRBV4-2 to TRBJ2-1; 13 bases are a match to TRBD2. The germline V gene encodes CDR1 LGHNA and CDR2 YNFKEQ. J lost 6 bases, V lost 4 bases, and 6 bases had no gene match. The CDR3 sequence is 16 residues long. CDR3 sequence (DNA): TGTGCCAGCAGCCTACCGGGACTAGCGGGAATCAATGAGCAGTTCTTC. Translated: CASSLPGLAGINEQFF.

The chain is built from TRBV4-1 and TRBJ2-2; unclear D gene. Trimming took 1 base from V and 6 from J, leaving 0 bases between them. The CDR3 length is 11 residues. The V gene's germline CDR1 is MGHRA and CDR2 YSYEKL. The chain's CDR3 is CASSQAGELFF. CDR3 DNA: TGCGCCAGCAGCCAAGCCGGGGAGCTGTTTTTT.

The chain uses TRBV9 and TRBJ2-5; 9 bases map to TRBD2. The CDR3 totals 15 residues. The germline gives CDR1 SGDLS, CDR2 YYNGEE. The J segment lost 2 bases and the V segment lost 3 bases, leaving 5 bases of the junction unmatched. In DNA, the CDR3 is TGTGCCAGCAGCGCAGGGGCGGGGGGGCAAGAGACCCAGTACTTC. This codes for CASSAGAGGQETQYF.

This clonotype was seen a few times. This chain links TRBV7-9 with TRBJ2-7; D may be TRBD1 (6 bases). Germline V gene sequence: CDR1 SEHNR, CDR2 FQNEAQ (reference sequence). The germline V and J ends were trimmed by 5 bases and 4 bases, with 27 bases remaining between them. The length of the CDR3 is 18 residues. The CDR3 sequence is CASSLQGSNGVIGYEQYF. DNA of the CDR3: TGTGCCAGCAGCCTACAGGGAAGCAACGGGGTAATAGGGTACGAGCAGTACTTC.

V and J are TRBV7-9 and TRBJ2-1; D gene ambiguous. The CDR3 covers 11 residues. Looked up from germline, CDR1 is SEHNR and CDR2 is FQNEAQ (reference sequence). Deletions cut 6 bases from V and 11 bases from J, with 11 bases between. In DNA, the CDR3 is TGTGCCAGCAGTGATACAGACAAGCAGTTCTTC. This sequence encodes CASSDTDKQFF. The full variable domain, rest sourced from reference TRBV7-9 and TRBJ2-1, is DTGVSQNPRHKITKRGQNVTFRCDPISEHNRLYWYRQTLGQGPEFLTYFQNEAQLEKSRLLSDRFSAERPKGSFSTLEIQRTEQGDSAMYLCASSDTDKQFFGPGTRLTVL.

The chain employs TRBV4-1 and TRBJ1-2; D gene uncertain. The V gene's germline CDR1 is MGHRA and CDR2 YSYEKL. The length of the CDR3 is 16 residues. V gave up 1 base and J gave up 4 bases, with 16 bases separating them. The CDR3: CASSQVIGQSSYGYTF. DNA for the CDR3: TGCGCCAGCAGCCAAGTTATTGGGCAGTCTTCCTATGGCTACACCTTC.

The rearrangement joins TRBV29-1 to TRBJ1-2, with 8 bases lining up with TRBD1. The J segment lost 5 bases and the V segment lost 0 bases, leaving 23 bases of the junction unmatched. This CDR3 region has 20 residues. Germline assignment: CDR1 SQVTM and CDR2 ANQGSEA. The CDR3 sequence is CSVEDSGQGAGGHLGYGYTF. CDR3 nucleotides: TGCAGCGTTGAAGATTCGGGGCAGGGGGCAGGGGGACATCTTGGTTATGGCTACACCTTC.

The CDR3 DNA sequence: TGTGCCAGCAGCTTACAGACTAATTCACCCCTCCACTTT. This codes for CASSLQTNSPLHF. This chain joins TRBV7-3 and TRBJ1-6; D gene unclear. The V and J ends lost 2 bases and 6 bases respectively, with 5 bases between them. The CDR3 spans 13 residues. CDR1 and CDR2 from the germline V gene are SGHTA and FQGTGA.

This clonotype was seen more than once but under ten times. The chain carries TRBV5-1 and TRBJ2-7; 7 nucleotides align to TRBD1. Germline assignment: CDR1 SGHRS and CDR2 YFSETQ. Trimming cost V 4 bases and J 5 bases; bases outside gene matches: 3. The CDR3 runs 12 residues. CDR3 amino acids: CASSPGTDEQYF. CDR3 DNA sequence: TGCGCCAGCAGCCCTGGGACAGACGAGCAGTACTTC.

J is TRBJ2-1 and V is TRBV24-1; TRBD1 matches 10 bases. CDR3 size: 16 residues. With V trimmed by 4 bases and J by 0 bases, 2 bases remained unmatched. In germline, CDR1 is KGHDR, CDR2 SFDVKD. The CDR3 is CATSETGGSSYNEQFF. The CDR3 DNA reads TGTGCCACCAGTGAGACAGGGGGCAGCTCCTACAATGAGCAGTTCTTC.

In this sample, this clonotype turned up a few times. V is TRBV7-8 and J is TRBJ2-3; D gene ambiguous. Per the germline V gene, CDR1 is SGHVS and CDR2 is FQNEAQ. V gave up 2 bases and J gave up 2 bases, with 14 bases separating them. The CDR3 runs to 16 residues. The CDR3 sequence: CASSLLWVSATDTQYF. CDR3 bases: TGTGCCAGCAGCTTACTCTGGGTCTCCGCCACAGATACGCAGTATTTT.

A note on this clonotype: Germline and junction disagree at one end, which may indicate a read error. This chain connects TRBV7-9 to TRBJ2-7; 8 bases are shared with TRBD1. The CDR3 runs to 14 residues. Germline assignment: CDR1 SEHNR and CDR2 FQNEAQ (reference sequence). The CDR3 protein is CANSLHDRGYDQYF. The CDR3, as DNA: TGTGCCAACAGCCTTCACGACAGGGGCTACGATCAGTACTTC.